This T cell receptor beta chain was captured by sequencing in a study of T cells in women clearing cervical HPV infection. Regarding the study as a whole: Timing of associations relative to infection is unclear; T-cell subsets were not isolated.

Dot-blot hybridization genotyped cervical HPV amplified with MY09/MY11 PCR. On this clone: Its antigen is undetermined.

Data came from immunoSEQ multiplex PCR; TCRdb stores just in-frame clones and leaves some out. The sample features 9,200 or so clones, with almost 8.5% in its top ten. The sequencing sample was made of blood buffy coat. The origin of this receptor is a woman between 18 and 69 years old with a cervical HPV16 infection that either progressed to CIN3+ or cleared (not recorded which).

CDR3 amino acids: CASSLVGGQYNEQYF. CDR3 bases read: TGCGCCAGCAGCTTGGTAGGGGGCCAGTACAACGAG. The V call is TRBV5-1, the J call TRBJ2-7; 7 nucleotides align to TRBD1. Read sequence stops 3 residues before the CDR3 end, and the germline J gene provides the missing end. Trimming removed 0 bases from V and 5 bases from J; junction bases left unmatched: 8. Germline-derived CDR1 and CDR2 are SGHRS and YFSETQ. This CDR3 spans 15 amino acids.